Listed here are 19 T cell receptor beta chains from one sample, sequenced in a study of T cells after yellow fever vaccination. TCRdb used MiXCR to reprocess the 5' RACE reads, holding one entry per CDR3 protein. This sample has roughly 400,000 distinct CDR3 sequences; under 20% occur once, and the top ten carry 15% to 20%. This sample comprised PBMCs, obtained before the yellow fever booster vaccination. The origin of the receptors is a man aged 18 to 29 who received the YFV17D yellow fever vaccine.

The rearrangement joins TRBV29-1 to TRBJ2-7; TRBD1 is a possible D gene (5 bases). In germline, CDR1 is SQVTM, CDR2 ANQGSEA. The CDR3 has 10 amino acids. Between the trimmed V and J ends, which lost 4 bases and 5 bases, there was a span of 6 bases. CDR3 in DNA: TGCAGCGTTGTCAGGGACGAGCAGTACGTC. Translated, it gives CSVVRDEQYV.

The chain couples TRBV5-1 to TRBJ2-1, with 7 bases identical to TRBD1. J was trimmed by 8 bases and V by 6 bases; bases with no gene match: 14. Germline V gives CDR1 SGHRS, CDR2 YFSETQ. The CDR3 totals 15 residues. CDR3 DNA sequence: TGCGCCAGCAACCCGGGGACAGCGAGTGGAGATGAGCAGTTCTTC. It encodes CASNPGTASGDEQFF.

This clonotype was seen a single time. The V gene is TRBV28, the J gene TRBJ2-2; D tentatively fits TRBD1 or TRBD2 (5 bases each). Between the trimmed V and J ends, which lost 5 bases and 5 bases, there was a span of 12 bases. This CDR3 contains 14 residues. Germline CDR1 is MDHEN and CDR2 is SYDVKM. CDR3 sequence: CASSRPGRTGELFF. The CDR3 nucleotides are TGTGCCAGCAGTCGGCCGGGGCGGACCGGGGAGCTGTTTTTT.

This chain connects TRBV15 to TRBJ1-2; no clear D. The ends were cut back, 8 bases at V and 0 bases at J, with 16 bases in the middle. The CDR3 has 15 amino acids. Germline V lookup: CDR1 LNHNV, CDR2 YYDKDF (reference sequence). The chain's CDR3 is CATSPGDLANYGYTF. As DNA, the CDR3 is TGTGCCACCTCGCCGGGAGACTTGGCTAACTATGGCTACACCTTC.

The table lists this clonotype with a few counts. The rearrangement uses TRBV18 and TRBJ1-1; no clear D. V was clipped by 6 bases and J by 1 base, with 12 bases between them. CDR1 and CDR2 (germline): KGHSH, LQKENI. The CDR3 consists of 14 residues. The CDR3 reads CASSTEDGNTEAFF. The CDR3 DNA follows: TGTGCCAGCTCTACAGAAGACGGGAACACTGAAGCTTTCTTT. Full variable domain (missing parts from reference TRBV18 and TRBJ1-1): NAGVMQNPRHLVRRRGQEARLRCSPMKGHSHVYWYRQLPEEGLKFMVYLQKENIIDESGMPKERFSAEFPKEGPSILRIQQVVRGDSAAYFCASSTEDGNTEAFFGQGTRLTVV.

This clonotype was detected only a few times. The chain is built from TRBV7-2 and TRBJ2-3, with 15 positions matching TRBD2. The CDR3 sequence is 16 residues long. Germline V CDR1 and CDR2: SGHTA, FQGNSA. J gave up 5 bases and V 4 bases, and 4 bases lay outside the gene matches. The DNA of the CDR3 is TGTGCCAGCAGCTATCAGGGACTAGCGGGGGGAGATACGCAGTATTTT. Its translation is CASSYQGLAGGDTQYF.

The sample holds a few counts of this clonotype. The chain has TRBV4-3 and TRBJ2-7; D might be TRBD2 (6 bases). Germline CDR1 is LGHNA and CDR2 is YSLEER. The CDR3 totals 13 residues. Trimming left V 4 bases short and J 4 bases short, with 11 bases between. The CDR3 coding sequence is TGCGCCAGCAGCCCCCAGGGAGGATACGAGCAGTACTTC. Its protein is CASSPQGGYEQYF.

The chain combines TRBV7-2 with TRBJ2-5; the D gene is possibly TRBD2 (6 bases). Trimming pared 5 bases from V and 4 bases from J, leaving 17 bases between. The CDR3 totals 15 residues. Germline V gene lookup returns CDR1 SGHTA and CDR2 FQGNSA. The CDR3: CASSPRRVGGETQYF. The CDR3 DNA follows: TGTGCCAGCAGCCCGAGGAGGGTAGGAGGAGAGACCCAGTACTTC.

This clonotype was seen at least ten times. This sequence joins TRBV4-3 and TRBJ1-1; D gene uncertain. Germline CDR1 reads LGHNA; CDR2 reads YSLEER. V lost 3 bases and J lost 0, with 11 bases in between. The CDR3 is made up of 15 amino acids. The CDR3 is CASSHDRTVNTEAFF. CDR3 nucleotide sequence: TGCGCCAGCAGCCATGACCGGACGGTGAACACTGAAGCTTTCTTT.

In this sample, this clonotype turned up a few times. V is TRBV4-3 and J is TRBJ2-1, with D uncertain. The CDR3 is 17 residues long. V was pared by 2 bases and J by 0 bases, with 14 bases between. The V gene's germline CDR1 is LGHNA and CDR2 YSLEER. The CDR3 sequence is CASSQHFGRPSYNEQFF. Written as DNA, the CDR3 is TGCGCCAGCAGCCAACATTTCGGACGGCCCTCCTACAATGAGCAGTTCTTC.

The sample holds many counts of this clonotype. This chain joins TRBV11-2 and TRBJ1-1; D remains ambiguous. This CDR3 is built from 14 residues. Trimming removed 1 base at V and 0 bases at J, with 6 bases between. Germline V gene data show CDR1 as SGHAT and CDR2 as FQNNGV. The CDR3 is CASSLGRMNTEAFF. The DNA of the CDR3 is TGTGCCAGCAGCTTAGGACGGATGAACACTGAAGCTTTCTTT.

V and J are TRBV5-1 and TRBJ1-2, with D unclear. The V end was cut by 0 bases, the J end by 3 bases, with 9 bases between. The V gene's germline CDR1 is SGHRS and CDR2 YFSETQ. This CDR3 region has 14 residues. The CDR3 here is CASSLGSADYGYTF. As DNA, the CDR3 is TGCGCCAGCAGCTTGGGGTCAGCCGACTATGGCTACACCTTC.

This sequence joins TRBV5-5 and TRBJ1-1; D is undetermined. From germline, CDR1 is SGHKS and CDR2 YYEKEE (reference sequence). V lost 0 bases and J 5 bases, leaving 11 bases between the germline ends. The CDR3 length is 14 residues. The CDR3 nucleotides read TGTGCCAGCAGCTTGGGACGGACGGGGACTGAAGCTTTCTTT. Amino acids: CASSLGRTGTEAFF.

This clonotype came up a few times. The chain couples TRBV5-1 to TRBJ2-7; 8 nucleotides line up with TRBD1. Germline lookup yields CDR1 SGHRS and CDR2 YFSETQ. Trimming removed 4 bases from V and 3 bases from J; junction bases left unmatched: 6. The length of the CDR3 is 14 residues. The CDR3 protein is CASSPGTGNYEQYF. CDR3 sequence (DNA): TGCGCCAGCAGCCCCGGGACAGGAAACTACGAGCAGTACTTC. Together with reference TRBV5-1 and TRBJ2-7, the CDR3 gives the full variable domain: KAGVTQTPRYLIKTRGQQVTLSCSPISGHRSVSWYQQTPGQGLQFLFEYFSETQRNKGNFPGRFSGRQFSNSRSEMNVSTLELGDSALYLCASSPGTGNYEQYFGPGTRLTVT.

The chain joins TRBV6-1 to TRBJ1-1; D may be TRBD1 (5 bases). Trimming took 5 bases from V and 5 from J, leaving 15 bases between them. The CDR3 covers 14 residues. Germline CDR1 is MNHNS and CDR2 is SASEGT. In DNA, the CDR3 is TGTGCCAGCAGTCTCACGCAGGGACGGACTGAAGCTTTCTTT. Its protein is CASSLTQGRTEAFF.

In DNA, the CDR3 is TGTGCCAGCGGAGGTTTGAGCACCGGGGAGCTGTTTTTT. It is translated as CASGGLSTGELFF. The chain carries TRBV9 and TRBJ2-2; D may be TRBD2 (5 bases). V lost 7 bases to trimming and J lost 4 bases, with 11 bases between them. Germline CDR1 SGDLS, CDR2 YYNGEE. The CDR3 extends over 13 amino acids.

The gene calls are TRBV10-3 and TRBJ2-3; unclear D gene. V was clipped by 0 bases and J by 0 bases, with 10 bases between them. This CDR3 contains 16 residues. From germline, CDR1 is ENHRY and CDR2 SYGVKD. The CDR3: CAISESGIGSTDTQYF. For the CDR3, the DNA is TGTGCCATCAGTGAGTCTGGGATAGGGAGCACAGATACGCAGTATTTT.

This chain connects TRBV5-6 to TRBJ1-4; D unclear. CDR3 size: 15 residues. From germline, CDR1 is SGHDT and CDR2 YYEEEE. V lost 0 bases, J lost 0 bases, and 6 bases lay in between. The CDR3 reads CASSLVAATNEKLFF. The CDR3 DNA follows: TGTGCCAGCAGCTTGGTGGCTGCAACTAATGAAAAACTGTTTTTT.

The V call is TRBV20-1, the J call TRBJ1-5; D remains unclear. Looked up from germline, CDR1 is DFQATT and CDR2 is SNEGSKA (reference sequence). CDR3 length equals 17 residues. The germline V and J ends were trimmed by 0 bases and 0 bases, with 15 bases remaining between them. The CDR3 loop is CSARDPAASYSNQPQHF. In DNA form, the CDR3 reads TGCAGTGCTAGAGATCCGGCTGCTAGCTATAGCAATCAGCCCCAGCATTTT.